This T cell receptor beta chain was identified in a study of cytotoxic CD8 clonotypes in ibrutinib-treated CLL (dated by TCRdb to the early 2020s). About the study as a whole: The cohort included about 15 treatment-naive and ten to eleven relapsed/refractory patients; 17 were IGHV unmutated. Response samples were obtained after a median of approximately twelve months of treatment, with a range of about 6 to 36 months. On average, each sample had approximately 260,000 productive templates and about 89,000 productive rearrangements. Cryopreserved peripheral blood mononuclear cells were collected at three points: before therapy, at response, and at either sustained remission or disease progression. Every remission and progressive disease sample was obtained while ibrutinib was still being received by the patients. Partial responses were observed in roughly 24 patients and complete responses in 2; after a median follow-up of 68 months, remission was maintained in 15 or so patients and progression was observed in about twelve. Of the 70 to 90 people in the trial, about 25 had longitudinal samples available.

The germline V gene encodes CDR1 GTSNPN and CDR2 SVGIG (reference sequence). Including cysteine and phenylalanine, the CDR3 has 14 amino acids. The DNA shown is the 42-base CDR3, in frame from base 1. V trim: 2 bases; J trim: 3 bases; unmatched bases: 2. A MiSeq instrument was used for deep resolution sequencing, which targeted depths ranging from 1 in 1 million up to 1 in 200,000 T cells, with coverage averaging 10x for each clonotype. The immunoSEQ hsTCRB Kit was used to generate the TCR beta libraries. Per the source publication's procedure: The data were analyzed with ImmunoSEQ Analyzer and ImmunoSEQ Data Assistant, and V, D and J gene assignments followed IMGT definitions. Clonality, with values ranging from 0 to 1, was calculated as one minus the normalized Shannon entropy of productive rearrangement frequencies. Only overrepresented clonotypes making up at least 0.05% of the repertoire of each patient were included in the public clonotype analysis. Fewer than 15 repertoires from age-matched healthy donors, obtained from immuneACCESS, served as clonality controls. TCRdb stores this immuneACCESS table with in-frame sequences only. Part of the clones is absent; in the studies checked, under half of the shortfall reflects unresolved V genes, and no reason is known for the rest. The DNA was the basis for D and trimming; V, J and clone size are from that table. For this sample there are approximately 140,000 clones; approximately 80% appear just once. Around 30% of the sample lies in the top ten.

Comments on this clone: Its antigen has not been determined. Per-base quality was not reported, and no clone a single base away is much larger than it.

According to the study, the label for this sample's time point signals: approximately eleven months on ibrutinib. For TCR beta library preparation, roughly 2.1 micrograms of genomic DNA was extracted from cryopreserved PBMCs. Longitudinal blood samples from CLL patients receiving ibrutinib monotherapy were subjected to high-throughput TCR beta sequencing. Patients were enrolled in a phase 2 open-label single-center ibrutinib monotherapy trial. Here is what the overall study found, with its caveats: Clonality increased at ibrutinib response, stayed stable in sustained remission, and fell back toward baseline at progression. Baseline clonality was found to be higher than that of age-matched healthy donors and was strongly correlated with circulating CD8+ T-cell counts. Public clonotypes were rare and either shrank or stayed stable during treatment, and the rise in clonality at ibrutinib response reflected expansion of private clonotypes. Sustained-remission and progressing patients did not have matched sampling times, and lymph node repertoires were not examined.

The chain joins TRBV30 to TRBJ2-3; TRBD2 lines up with 10 middle nucleotides. This TCR came from a human donor with chronic lymphocytic leukemia. The material was PBMCs, obtained after 12 months of ibrutinib treatment. The sequence in DNA is TGTGCCTGGAGTTCAGCGGGAGGGACAGATACGCAGTATTTT. Translated, it gives CAWSSAGGTDTQYF.